Following are 9 T cell receptor beta chains from one sample sequenced in a study of human T cells and chemical hapten exposure. Documented time point: patch test 1, 2 weeks after DPC sensitization. Treatment indicated: therapeutic diphenylcyclopropenone sensitization with weekly scalp DPC. TCRdb processed the RACE reads anew with MiXCR; each CDR3 protein has one entry. The sample has fewer than 200,000 distinct CDR3 sequences; approximately 20% are singletons. This sample comprised whole blood, obtained in connection with sensitization to the hapten diphenylcyclopropenone (DPC). Receptors originate from a woman in her forties or fifties with alopecia areata. Some clones in this sample may be carry-over from other donors' samples.

This clonotype came up a few times. The rearrangement uses TRBV27 and TRBJ2-1; TRBD2 agrees at 9 bases. Germline assignment: CDR1 MNHEY and CDR2 SMNVEV (reference sequence). V lost 4 bases to trimming and J lost 3 bases; unmatched junction nucleotides: 4. The CDR3 contains 15 residues. The CDR3 coding sequence is TGTGCCAGCAGTTCAGCGGGAGGTCTCTACAATGAGCAGTTCTTC. Its translation is CASSSAGGLYNEQFF.

The gene calls are TRBV7-3 and TRBJ2-2, with a tentative D call TRBD1 (5 bases). The CDR3 consists of 16 residues. Per the germline V gene, CDR1 is SGHTA and CDR2 is FQGTGA. Trimming removed 3 bases from V and 3 bases from J, with 14 bases in between. The CDR3 region is CASSFGATGYTGELFF. The CDR3 nucleotides read TGTGCCAGCAGCTTCGGCGCAACAGGCTACACCGGGGAGCTGTTTTTT. Together with reference TRBV7-3 and TRBJ2-2, the CDR3 gives the full variable domain: GAGVSQTPSNKVTEKGKYVELRCDPISGHTALYWYRQSLGQGPEFLIYFQGTGAADDSGLPNDRFFAVRPEGSVSTLKIQRTERGDSAVYLCASSFGATGYTGELFFGEGSRLTVL.

This clonotype has a handful of counts. The gene calls are TRBV29-1 and TRBJ1-1; D is unresolved. Trimming pared 4 bases from V and 4 bases from J, leaving 10 bases between. Per the germline V gene, CDR1 is SQVTM and CDR2 is ANQGSEA. CDR3 length: 12 amino acids. For the CDR3, the DNA is TGCAGCGTTGTTGGGTTTTCCACTGAAGCTTTCTTT. Translated, it gives CSVVGFSTEAFF.

This clonotype was counted only a few times. The CDR3 DNA sequence: TGCAGCGTTGGACAAGGGGGCATGGAGACCCAGTACTTC. Encoded protein: CSVGQGGMETQYF. The chain couples TRBV29-1 to TRBJ2-5; TRBD1 agrees at 7 bases. The CDR3 is 13 residues long. Per the germline V gene, CDR1 is SQVTM and CDR2 is ANQGSEA. The junction had 7 bases not matched to a gene; V was cut back by 4 bases and J by 5 bases. Together with reference TRBV29-1 and TRBJ2-5, the CDR3 gives the full variable domain: SAVISQKPSRDICQRGTSLTIQCQVDSQVTMMFWYRQQPGQSLTLIATANQGSEATYESGFVIDKFPISRPNLTFSTLTVSNMSPEDSSIYLCSVGQGGMETQYFGPGTRLLVL.

The V gene is TRBV2, the J gene TRBJ1-6, with 7 bases fitting TRBD1. This CDR3 has 13 residues. Germline CDR1 is SNHLY and CDR2 is FYNNEI. V shed 8 bases and J 9 bases; nucleotides not matched to a gene: 7. The CDR3 DNA follows: TGTGCCAGCGTAGTGGCAGGGGGTTCACCCCTCCACTTT. Translated, it gives CASVVAGGSPLHF.

The rearrangement joins TRBV25-1 to TRBJ1-3, with 9 bases fitting TRBD1. V trimming: 2 bases; J trimming: 2 bases; junction bases outside the gene matches: 7. The germline V gene has CDR1 MGHDK and CDR2 SYGVNS. The CDR3 totals 17 residues. Written as DNA, the CDR3 is TGTGCCAGCAGTGAAGGACAGGGGCTCTCGGCTGGAAACACCATATATTTT. It codes for CASSEGQGLSAGNTIYF.

The chain links TRBV29-1 to TRBJ1-1; D may be TRBD1 (6 bases). The CDR3 totals 13 residues. The V end was cut by 5 bases, the J end by 4 bases, with 14 bases between. Looked up from germline, CDR1 is SQVTM and CDR2 is ANQGSEA. The CDR3 nucleotides read TGCAGCGTTTATGACGACAGGCGCACTGAAGCTTTCTTT. Translating gives CSVYDDRRTEAFF.

This clonotype was detected a few times. The rearrangement joins TRBV25-1 to TRBJ2-6; D is ambiguous. Trimming left V 1 base short and J 3 bases short, with 10 bases between. The CDR3 covers 16 residues. Germline V CDR1 and CDR2: MGHDK, SYGVNS. The CDR3 spells CASSEWIGNGANVLTF. Here the CDR3 DNA reads TGTGCCAGCAGTGAATGGATAGGGAATGGGGCCAACGTCCTGACTTTC.

A single count supports this clonotype. J is TRBJ1-1 and V is TRBV20-1; TRBD1 is a possible D gene (6 bases). CDR3 length: 14 residues. Germline assignment: CDR1 DFQATT and CDR2 SNEGSKA (reference sequence). V shed 2 bases and J shed 4 bases, with 14 bases lying between them. This CDR3 is CSARSGVGGTEAFF. In DNA, the CDR3 is TGCAGTGCTAGATCAGGGGTGGGAGGCACTGAAGCTTTCTTT.